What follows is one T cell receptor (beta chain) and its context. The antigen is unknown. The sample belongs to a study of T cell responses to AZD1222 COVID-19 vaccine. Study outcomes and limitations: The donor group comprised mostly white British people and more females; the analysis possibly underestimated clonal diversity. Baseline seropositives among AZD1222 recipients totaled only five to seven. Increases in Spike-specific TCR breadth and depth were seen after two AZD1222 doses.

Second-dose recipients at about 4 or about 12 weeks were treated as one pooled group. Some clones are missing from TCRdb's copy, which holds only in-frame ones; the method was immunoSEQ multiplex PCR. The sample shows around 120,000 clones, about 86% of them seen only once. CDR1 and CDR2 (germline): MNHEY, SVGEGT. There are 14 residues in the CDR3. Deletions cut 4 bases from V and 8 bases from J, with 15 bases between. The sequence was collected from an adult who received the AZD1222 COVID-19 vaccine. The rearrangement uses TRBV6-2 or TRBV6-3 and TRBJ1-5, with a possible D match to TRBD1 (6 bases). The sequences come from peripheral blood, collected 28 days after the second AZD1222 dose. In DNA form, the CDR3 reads TGTGCCAGCAGTTCCGGACAGAACGGAGAGCCCCAGCATTTT. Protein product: CASSSGQNGEPQHF.